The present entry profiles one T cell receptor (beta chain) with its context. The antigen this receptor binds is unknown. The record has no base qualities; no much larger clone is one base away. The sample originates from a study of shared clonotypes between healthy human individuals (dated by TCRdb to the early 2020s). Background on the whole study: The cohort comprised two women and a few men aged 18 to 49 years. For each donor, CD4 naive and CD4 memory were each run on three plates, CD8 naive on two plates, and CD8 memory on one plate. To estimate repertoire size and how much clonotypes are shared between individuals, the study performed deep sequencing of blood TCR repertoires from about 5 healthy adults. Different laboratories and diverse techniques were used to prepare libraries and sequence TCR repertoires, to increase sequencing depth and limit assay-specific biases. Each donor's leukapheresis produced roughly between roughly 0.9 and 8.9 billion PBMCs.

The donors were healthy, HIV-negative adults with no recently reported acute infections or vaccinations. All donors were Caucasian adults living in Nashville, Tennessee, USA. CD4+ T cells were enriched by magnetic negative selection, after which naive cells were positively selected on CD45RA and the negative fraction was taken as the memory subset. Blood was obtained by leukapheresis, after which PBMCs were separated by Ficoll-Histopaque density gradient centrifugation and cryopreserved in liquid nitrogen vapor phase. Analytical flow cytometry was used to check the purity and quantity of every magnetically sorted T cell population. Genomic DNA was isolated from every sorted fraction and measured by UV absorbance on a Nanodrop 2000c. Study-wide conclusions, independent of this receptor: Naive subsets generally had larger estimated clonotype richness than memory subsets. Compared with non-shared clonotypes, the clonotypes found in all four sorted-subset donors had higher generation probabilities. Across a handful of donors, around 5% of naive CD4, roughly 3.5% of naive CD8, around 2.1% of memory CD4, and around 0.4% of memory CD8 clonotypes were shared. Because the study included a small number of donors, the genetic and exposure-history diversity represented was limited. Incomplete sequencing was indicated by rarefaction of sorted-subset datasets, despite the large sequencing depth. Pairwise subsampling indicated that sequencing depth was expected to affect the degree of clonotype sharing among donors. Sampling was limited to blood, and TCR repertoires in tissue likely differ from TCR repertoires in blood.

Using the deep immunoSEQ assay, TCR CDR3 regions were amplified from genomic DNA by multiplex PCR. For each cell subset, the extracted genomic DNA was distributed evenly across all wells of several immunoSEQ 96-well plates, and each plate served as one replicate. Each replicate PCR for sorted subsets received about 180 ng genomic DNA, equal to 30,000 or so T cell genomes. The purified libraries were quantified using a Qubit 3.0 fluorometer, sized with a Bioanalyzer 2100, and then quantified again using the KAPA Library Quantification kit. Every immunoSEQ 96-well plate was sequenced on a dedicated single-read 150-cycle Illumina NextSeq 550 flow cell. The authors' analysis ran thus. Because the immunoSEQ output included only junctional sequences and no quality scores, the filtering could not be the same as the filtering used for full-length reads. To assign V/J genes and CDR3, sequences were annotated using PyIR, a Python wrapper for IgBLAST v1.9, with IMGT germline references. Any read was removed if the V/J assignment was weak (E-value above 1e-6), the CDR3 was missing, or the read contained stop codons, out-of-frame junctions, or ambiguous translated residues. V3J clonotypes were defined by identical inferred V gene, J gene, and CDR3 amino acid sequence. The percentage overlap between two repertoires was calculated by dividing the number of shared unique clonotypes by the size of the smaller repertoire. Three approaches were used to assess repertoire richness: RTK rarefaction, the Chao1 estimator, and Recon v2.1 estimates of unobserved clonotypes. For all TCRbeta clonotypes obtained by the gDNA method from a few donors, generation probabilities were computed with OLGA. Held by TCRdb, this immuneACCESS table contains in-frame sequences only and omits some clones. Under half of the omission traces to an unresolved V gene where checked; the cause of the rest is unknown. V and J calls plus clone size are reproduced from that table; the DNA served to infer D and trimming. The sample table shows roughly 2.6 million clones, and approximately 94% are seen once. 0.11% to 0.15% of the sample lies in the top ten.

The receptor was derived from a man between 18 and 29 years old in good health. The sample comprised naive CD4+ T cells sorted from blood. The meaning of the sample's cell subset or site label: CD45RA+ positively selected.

The CDR3: CASSATGTSGIEQYF. The DNA sequence follows: TGTGCCAGCAGCGCAACCGGGACTAGCGGGATCGAGCAGTACTTC. The chain joins TRBV7-9 to TRBJ2-7; 13 central nucleotides agree with TRBD2. Compared with germline, V lacks 5 bases and J lacks 6 bases; bases without a gene match: 7. The CDR3 measures 15 amino acids from cysteine to phenylalanine. The kept DNA is CDR3 alone, 45 bases in frame from the first base. CDR1 is given as SEHNR and CDR2 as FQNEAQ, both from the germline V gene (reference sequence). With the rest looked up from the reference TRBV7-9 and TRBJ2-7 genes rather than sequenced, the full variable domain is DTGVSQNPRHKITKRGQNVTFRCDPISEHNRLYWYRQTLGQGPEFLTYFQNEAQLEKSRLLSDRFSAERPKGSFSTLEIQRTEQGDSAMYLCASSATGTSGIEQYFGPGTRLTVT.